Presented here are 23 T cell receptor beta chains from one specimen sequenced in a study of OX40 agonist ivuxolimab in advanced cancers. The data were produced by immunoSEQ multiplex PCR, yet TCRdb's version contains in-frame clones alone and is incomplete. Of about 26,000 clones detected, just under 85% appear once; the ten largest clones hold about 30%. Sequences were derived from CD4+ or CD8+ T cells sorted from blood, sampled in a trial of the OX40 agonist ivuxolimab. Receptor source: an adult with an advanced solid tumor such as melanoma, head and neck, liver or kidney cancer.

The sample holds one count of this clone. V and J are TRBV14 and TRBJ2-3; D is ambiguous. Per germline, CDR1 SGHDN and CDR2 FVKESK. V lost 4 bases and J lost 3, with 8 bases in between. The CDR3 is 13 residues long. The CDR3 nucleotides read TGTGCCAGCAGCCTGGTGAATACAGATACGCAGTATTTT. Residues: CASSLVNTDTQYF.

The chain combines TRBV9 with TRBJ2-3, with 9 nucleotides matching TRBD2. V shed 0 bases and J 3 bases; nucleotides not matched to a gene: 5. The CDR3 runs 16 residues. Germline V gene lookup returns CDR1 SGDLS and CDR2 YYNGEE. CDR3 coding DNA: TGTGCCAGCAGCGTAGCTGGAACTAGCGGGACAGATACGCAGTATTTT. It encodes CASSVAGTSGTDTQYF. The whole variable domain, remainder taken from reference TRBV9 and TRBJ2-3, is DSGVTQTPKHLITATGQRVTLRCSPRSGDLSVYWYQQSLDQGLQFLIQYYNGEERAKGNILERFSAQQFPDLHSELNLSSLELGDSALYFCASSVAGTSGTDTQYFGPGTRLTVL.

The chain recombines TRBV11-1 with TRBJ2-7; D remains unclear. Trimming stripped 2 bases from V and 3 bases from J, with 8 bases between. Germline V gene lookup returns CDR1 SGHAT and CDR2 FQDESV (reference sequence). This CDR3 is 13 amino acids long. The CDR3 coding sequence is TGTGCCAGCAGCTTACCAGGCTACTACGAGCAGTACTTC. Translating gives CASSLPGYYEQYF.

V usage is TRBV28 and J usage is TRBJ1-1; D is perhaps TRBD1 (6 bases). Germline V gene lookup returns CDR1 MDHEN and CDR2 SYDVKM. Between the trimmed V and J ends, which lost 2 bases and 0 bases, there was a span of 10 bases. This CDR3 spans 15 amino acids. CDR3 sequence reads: CASSLRDIMNTEAFF. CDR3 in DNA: TGTGCCAGCAGTTTAAGGGACATAATGAACACTGAAGCTTTCTTT.

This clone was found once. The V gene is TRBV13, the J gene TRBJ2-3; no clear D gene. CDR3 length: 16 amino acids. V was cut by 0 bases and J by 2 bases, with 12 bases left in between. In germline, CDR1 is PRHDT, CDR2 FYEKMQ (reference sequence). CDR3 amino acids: CASSLGPTTFTDTQYF. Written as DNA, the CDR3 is TGTGCCAGCAGCTTAGGCCCGACGACGTTCACAGATACGCAGTATTTT.

The CDR3 here is CASSVGTNYNEQFF. CDR3 bases: TGTGCCAGCAGCGTAGGGACTAACTACAATGAGCAGTTCTTC. The V gene is TRBV9, the J gene TRBJ2-1, with D perhaps TRBD2 (6 bases). Germline V CDR1 and CDR2: SGDLS, YYNGEE. The CDR3 is made up of 14 amino acids. The V end lost 0 bases, the J end lost 3 bases, and 7 bases lay between the germline ends. Using reference TRBV9 and TRBJ2-1 for the parts outside the CDR3, the full variable domain is DSGVTQTPKHLITATGQRVTLRCSPRSGDLSVYWYQQSLDQGLQFLIQYYNGEERAKGNILERFSAQQFPDLHSELNLSSLELGDSALYFCASSVGTNYNEQFFGPGTRLTVL.

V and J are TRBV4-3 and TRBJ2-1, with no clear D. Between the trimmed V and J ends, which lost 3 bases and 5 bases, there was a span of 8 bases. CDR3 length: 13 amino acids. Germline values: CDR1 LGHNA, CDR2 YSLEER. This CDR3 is CASSHGLNNEQFF. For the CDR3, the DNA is TGCGCCAGCAGCCACGGCCTTAACAATGAGCAGTTCTTC.

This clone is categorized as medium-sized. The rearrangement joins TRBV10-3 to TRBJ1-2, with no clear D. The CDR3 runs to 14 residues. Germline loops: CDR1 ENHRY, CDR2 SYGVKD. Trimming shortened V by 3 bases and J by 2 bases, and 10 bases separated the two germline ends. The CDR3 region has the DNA TGTGCCATCAGTGAAAACCGACCAAACTATGGCTACACCTTC. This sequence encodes CAISENRPNYGYTF.

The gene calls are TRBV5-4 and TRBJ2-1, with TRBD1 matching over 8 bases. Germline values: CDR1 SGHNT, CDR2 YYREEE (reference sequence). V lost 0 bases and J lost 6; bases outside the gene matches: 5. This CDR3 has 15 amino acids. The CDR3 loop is CASSLEAGGTNEQFF. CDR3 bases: TGTGCCAGCAGCTTGGAGGCAGGGGGCACCAATGAGCAGTTCTTC.

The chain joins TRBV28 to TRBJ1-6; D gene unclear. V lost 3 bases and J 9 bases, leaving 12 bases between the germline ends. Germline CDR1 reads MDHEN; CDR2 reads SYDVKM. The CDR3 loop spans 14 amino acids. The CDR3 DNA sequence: TGTGCCAGCAGTTTGGGTCAGACTTCTTCACCCCTCCACTTT. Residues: CASSLGQTSSPLHF.

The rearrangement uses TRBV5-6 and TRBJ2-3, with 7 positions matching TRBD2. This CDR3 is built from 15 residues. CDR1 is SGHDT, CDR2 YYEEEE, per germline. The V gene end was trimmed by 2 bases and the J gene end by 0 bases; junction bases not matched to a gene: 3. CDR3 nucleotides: TGTGCCAGCAGCTTAGCGGGAAGAAGCACAGATACGCAGTATTTT. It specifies CASSLAGRSTDTQYF.

The CDR3 loop is CASSQVFGVFAGNTIYF. The DNA for the CDR3 is TGCGCCAGCAGCCAAGTTTTCGGGGTATTCGCTGGAAACACCATATATTTT. The rearrangement joins TRBV4-1 to TRBJ1-3; D uncertain. Germline V gene lookup returns CDR1 MGHRA and CDR2 YSYEKL. The CDR3 length is 17 residues. Trimming removed 1 base from V and 2 bases from J, with 15 bases in between.

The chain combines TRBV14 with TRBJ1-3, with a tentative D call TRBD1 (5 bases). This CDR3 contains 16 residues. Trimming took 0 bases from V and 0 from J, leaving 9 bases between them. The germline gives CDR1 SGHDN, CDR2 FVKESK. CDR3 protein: CASSQETEFSGNTIYF. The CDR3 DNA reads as TGTGCCAGCAGCCAAGAGACAGAATTCTCTGGAAACACCATATATTTT. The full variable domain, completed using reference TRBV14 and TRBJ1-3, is EAGVTQFPSHSVIEKGQTVTLRCDPISGHDNLYWYRRVMGKEIKFLLHFVKESKQDESGMPNNRFLAERTGGTYSTLKVQPAELEDSGVYFCASSQETEFSGNTIYFGEGSWLTVV.

CDR3 sequence (DNA): TGTGCCAGCAGCCAAGAAGGTTGGGGACTAGCGGATTCCTACGAGCAGTACTTC. This encodes CASSQEGWGLADSYEQYF. This chain links TRBV4-2 with TRBJ2-7, with 11 bases matching TRBD2. V was pared by 0 bases and J by 1 base, with 8 bases of the junction left unmatched. The CDR3 runs 18 residues. CDR1 LGHNA and CDR2 YNFKEQ come from the germline V gene.

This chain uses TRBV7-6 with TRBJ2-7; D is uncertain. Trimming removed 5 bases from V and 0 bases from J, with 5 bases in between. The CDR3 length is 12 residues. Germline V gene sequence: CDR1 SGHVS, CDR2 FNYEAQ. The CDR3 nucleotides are TGTGCCAGCAGCGGCTACTCCTACGAGCAGTACTTC. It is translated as CASSGYSYEQYF.

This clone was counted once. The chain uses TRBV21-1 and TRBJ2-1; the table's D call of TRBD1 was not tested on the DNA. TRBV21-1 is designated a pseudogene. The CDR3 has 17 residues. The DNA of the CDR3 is TGTGCCAGCAGCAAAGTCTCCGCACAGGCTTCCTACAATGAGCAGTTCTTC. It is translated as CASSKVSAQASYNEQFF.

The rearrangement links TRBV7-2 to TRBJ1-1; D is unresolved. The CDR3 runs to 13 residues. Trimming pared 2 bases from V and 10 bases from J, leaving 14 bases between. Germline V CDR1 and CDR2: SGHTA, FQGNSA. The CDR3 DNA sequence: TGTGCCAGCAGCTTACAGGCGGCCACGGGAGCTTTCTTT. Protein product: CASSLQAATGAFF.

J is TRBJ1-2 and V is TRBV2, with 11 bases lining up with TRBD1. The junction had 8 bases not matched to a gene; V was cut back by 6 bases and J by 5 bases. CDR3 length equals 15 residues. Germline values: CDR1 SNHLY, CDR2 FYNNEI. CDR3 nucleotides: TGTGCCAGCAGAGGCCTGGGACAGGGGGATTATGGCTACACCTTC. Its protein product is CASRGLGQGDYGYTF.

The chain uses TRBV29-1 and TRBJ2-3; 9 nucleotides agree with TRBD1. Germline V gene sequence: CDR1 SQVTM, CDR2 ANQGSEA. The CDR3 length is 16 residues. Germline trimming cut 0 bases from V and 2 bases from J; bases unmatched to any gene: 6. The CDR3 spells CSVEDWGDRATDTQYF. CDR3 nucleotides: TGCAGCGTTGAAGATTGGGGGGACAGGGCCACAGATACGCAGTATTTT.

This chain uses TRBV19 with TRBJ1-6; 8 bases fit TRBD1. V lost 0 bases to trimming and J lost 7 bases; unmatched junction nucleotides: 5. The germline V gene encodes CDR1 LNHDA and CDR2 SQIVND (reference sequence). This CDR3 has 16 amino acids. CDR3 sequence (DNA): TGTGCCAGTAGTATAGAATCCAGGGGGCGAAATTCACCCCTCCACTTT. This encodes CASSIESRGRNSPLHF.

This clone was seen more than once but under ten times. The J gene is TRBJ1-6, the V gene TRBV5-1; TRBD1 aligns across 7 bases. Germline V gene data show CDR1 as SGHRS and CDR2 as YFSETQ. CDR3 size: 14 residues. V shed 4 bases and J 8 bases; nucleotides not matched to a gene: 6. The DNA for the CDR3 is TGCGCCAGCAGCCACGACAGGGTTGATTCACCCCTCCACTTT. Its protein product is CASSHDRVDSPLHF.

The CDR3 region has the DNA TGTGCCAGCAGCCCCCCGGTGTGGGAGGAAGCCTACGAGCAGTACTTC. As protein: CASSPPVWEEAYEQYF. The chain couples TRBV7-9 to TRBJ2-7; D is perhaps TRBD2 (6 bases). V lost 5 bases, J lost 2 bases, and 19 bases lay in between. The CDR3 runs to 16 residues. Germline CDR1 is SEHNR and CDR2 is FQNEAQ (reference sequence).

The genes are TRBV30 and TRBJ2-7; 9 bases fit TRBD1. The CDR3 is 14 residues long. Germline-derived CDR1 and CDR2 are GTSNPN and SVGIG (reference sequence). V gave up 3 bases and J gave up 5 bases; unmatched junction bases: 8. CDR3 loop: CAWSPGQGFHEQYF. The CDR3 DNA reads TGTGCCTGGAGCCCGGGACAGGGATTCCACGAGCAGTACTTC.